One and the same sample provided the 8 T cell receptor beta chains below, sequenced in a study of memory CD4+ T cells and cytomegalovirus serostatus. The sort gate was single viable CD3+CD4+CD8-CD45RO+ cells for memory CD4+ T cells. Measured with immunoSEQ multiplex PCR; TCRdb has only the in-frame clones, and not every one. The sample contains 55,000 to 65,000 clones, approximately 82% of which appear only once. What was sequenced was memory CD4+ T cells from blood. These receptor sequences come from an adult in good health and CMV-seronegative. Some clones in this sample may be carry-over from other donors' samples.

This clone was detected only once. The CDR3 DNA reads TGTGCCTGGAGTATAGACCCGACAGGCTCCACCGGGGAGCTGTTTTTT. This codes for CAWSIDPTGSTGELFF. V and J are TRBV30 and TRBJ2-2, with a tentative D call TRBD1 (6 bases). The CDR3 extends over 16 amino acids. Per germline, CDR1 GTSNPN and CDR2 SVGIG (reference sequence). The V end lost 2 bases, the J end lost 4 bases, and 17 bases lay between the germline ends.

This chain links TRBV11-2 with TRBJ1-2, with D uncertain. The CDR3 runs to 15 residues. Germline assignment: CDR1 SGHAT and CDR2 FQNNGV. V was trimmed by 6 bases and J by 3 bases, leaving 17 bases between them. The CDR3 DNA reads TGTGCCAGCAGTCCCCGTGGGTCCTCTTACTATGGCTACACCTTC. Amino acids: CASSPRGSSYYGYTF. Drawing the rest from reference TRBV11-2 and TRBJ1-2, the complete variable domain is EAGVAQSPRYKIIEKRQSVAFWCNPISGHATLYWYQQILGQGPKLLIQFQNNGVVDDSQLPKDRFSAERLKGVDSTLKIQPAKLEDSAVYLCASSPRGSSYYGYTFGSGTRLTVV.

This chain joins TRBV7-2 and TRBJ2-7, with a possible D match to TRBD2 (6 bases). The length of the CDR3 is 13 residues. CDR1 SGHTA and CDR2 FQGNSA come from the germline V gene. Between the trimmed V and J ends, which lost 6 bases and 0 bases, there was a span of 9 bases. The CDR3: CASRSGRSYEQYF. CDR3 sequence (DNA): TGTGCCAGCAGAAGCGGGCGCTCCTACGAGCAGTACTTC.

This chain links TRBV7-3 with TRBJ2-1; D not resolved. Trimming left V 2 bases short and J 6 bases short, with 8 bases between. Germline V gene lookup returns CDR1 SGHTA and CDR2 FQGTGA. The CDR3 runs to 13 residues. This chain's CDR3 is CASSLGPRNEQFF. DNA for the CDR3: TGTGCCAGCAGCTTAGGGCCCCGCAATGAGCAGTTCTTC. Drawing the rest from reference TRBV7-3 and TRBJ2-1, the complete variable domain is GAGVSQTPSNKVTEKGKYVELRCDPISGHTALYWYRQSLGQGPEFLIYFQGTGAADDSGLPNDRFFAVRPEGSVSTLKIQRTERGDSAVYLCASSLGPRNEQFFGPGTRLTVL.

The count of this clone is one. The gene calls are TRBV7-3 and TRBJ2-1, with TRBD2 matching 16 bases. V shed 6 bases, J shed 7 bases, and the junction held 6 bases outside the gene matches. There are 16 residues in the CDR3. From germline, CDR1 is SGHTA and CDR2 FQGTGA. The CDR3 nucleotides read TGTGCCAGCAGTCAGGGACTAGCGGGAGGGTTAAATGAGCAGTTCTTC. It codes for CASSQGLAGGLNEQFF.

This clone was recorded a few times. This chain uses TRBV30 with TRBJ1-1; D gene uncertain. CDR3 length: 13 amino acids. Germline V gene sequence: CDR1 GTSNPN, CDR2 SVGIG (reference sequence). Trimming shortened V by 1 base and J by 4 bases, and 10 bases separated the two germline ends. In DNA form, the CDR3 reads TGTGCCTGGAGTGGAGGGATCGGCACTGAAGCTTTCTTT. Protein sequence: CAWSGGIGTEAFF. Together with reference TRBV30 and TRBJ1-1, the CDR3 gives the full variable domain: SQTIHQWPATLVQPVGSPLSLECTVEGTSNPNLYWYRQAAGRGLQLLFYSVGIGQISSEVPQNLSASRPQDRQFILSSKKLLLSDSGFYLCAWSGGIGTEAFFGQGTRLTVV.

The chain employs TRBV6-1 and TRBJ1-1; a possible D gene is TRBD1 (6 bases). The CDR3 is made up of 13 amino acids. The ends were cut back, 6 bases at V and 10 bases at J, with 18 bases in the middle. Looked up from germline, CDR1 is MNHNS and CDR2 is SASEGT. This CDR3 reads CASSSVRQAAAFF. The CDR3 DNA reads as TGTGCCAGCAGCTCAGTGAGACAGGCTGCAGCTTTCTTT.

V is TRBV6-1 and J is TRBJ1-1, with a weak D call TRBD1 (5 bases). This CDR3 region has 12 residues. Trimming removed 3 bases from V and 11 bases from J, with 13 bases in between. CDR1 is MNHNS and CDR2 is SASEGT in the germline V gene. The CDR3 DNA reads TGTGCCAGCAGTGAGGGGCGCAGTATGGCTTTCTTT. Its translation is CASSEGRSMAFF.